This TCR beta chain was retrieved from a study of T cells in lung cancer brain metastases. On the study more broadly: Median interval between primary and brain metastasis samples was 348 days.

The protocol was immunoSEQ multiplex PCR, while the TCRdb copy is restricted to in-frame clones and leaves out a portion. The data contain about 800 clones, around 85% of them singletons. Study-level results: Preoperative corticosteroid effects on brain metastasis T cell infiltration were not controlled. Few clones were shared between paired lesions (mean Morisita approximately 0.25); most were lesion-specific.

Marked H&E slides guided macrodissection of tumor areas from four or five unstained, deparaffinized 7.5 to 10 um sections. About this clone itself: What it binds is unknown.

Looked up from germline, CDR1 is SGHTA and CDR2 is FQGNSA. This CDR3 region has 15 residues. The specimen sequenced was tumor tissue from a brain metastasis. This clonotype originated in a man in his 70s with non-small cell lung cancer that had spread to the brain. This sequence joins TRBV7-2 and TRBJ2-5; unclear D gene. The DNA end is a closer match to TRBJ2-7, so the J assignment may be wrong. The CDR3 bases are TGTGCCAGCAGCTTAGATTGGGGTATCACCTACGAGCAGTACTTC. It is translated as CASSLDWGITYEQYF.